This entry describes one T cell receptor (beta chain). The antigen remains unidentified. These data belong to a study of CD8 T cells in ankylosing spondylitis. Findings and caveats of the study: There was a TCR beta motif, made of fewer than 10 highly homologous variants, that appeared characteristic of ankylosing spondylitis blood.

V shed 7 bases, J shed 5 bases, and the junction held 9 bases outside the gene matches. The germline V gene has CDR1 SNHLY and CDR2 FYNNEI. This CDR3 is 15 amino acids long. TCRdb used MiXCR to reprocess the 5' RACE reads, holding one entry per CDR3 protein. The data contain about 400,000 distinct CDR3 sequences, approximately 20% of them seen just once; the ten biggest clones take up approximately 15%. This TCR was recovered from a male donor with ankylosing spondylitis. The rearrangement links TRBV2 to TRBJ1-5; 9 positions match TRBD1. The sequenced material came from blood, either unsorted or a sorted T cell fraction (not recorded which). The CDR3 is CASTGTGSYHQPQHF. In DNA, the CDR3 is TGTGCCAGCACCGGGACAGGGTCTTATCATCAGCCCCAGCATTTT.